A selection of T cell receptor beta chains follows, all from one sample in a study of blood T cell repertoires in COVID-19. Data came from immunoSEQ multiplex PCR; TCRdb stores just in-frame clones and leaves some out. The sample lists 120,000 or so clones, 85% to 90% occurring once. The sequencing input was peripheral blood. The receptors were gathered from a human donor in a cohort sampled during active COVID-19. The CDR3 runs from the conserved cysteine through the conserved F or W. The D gene is left open where the match is weak. Only some rows state a clone size, as once, few, many or a class for expanded clones.

size,J,V,D,DNA,CDR3
-,TRBJ2-7,TRBV4-2,-,TGTGCCAGCAGCCAAGAGGCCCCCCAGGGATCCCACGAGCAGTACTTC,CASSQEAPQGSHEQYF
-,TRBJ2-3,TRBV3-1/TRBV3-2,-,TGTGCCAGCAGCCAATGGGTGGCGGCTGGCATGGATACGCAGTATTTT,CASSQWVAAGMDTQYF
-,TRBJ1-4,TRBV28,TRBD1,TGTGCCAGCAGTTTACTAGGACAGGGGGAGAATGAAAAACTGTTTTTT,CASSLLGQGENEKLFF
-,TRBJ2-1,TRBV3-1/TRBV3-2,TRBD1,TGTGCCAGCAGCCCCGGACAGGGTGTTTCCTACAATGAGCAGTTCTTC,CASSPGQGVSYNEQFF
-,TRBJ2-7,TRBV9,-,TGTGCCAGCAGCGTAGACTCGGTTTCCTACGAGCAGTACTTC,CASSVDSVSYEQYF
once,TRBJ1-5,TRBV5-5,TRBD1,TGTGCCAGCAGCTTGGAGGGGACAGGACCTAGCAATCAGCCCCAGCATTTT,CASSLEGTGPSNQPQHF
-,TRBJ1-2,TRBV5-6,TRBD1,TGTGCCAGCAGCCTCGGACAGGCCTACTATGGCTACACCTTC,CASSLGQAYYGYTF
once,TRBJ1-5,TRBV19,TRBD1,TGTGCCAGTAGGGGACAGGGTAATCAGCCCCAGCATTTT,CASRGQGNQPQHF
few,TRBJ2-3,TRBV11-1,TRBD1,TGTGCCAGCAGCTGGGGACAGCGAGTTACAGATACGCAGTATTTT,CASSWGQRVTDTQYF
-,TRBJ2-7,TRBV7-2,TRBD2,TGTGCCAGCAGCTTAGTACCTAGCGGGAGTTTCTACGAGCAGTACTTC,CASSLVPSGSFYEQYF
-,TRBJ1-1,TRBV5-8,-,TGTGCCAGCAGTTTTTCGACAGGAATCACTGAAGCTTTCTTT,CASSFSTGITEAFF
-,TRBJ2-5,TRBV5-4,-,TGTGCCAGCAGCTTGGCGTCAGGGGCGGAGACCCAGTACTTC,CASSLASGAETQYF
-,TRBJ2-3,TRBV12-3/TRBV12-4,-,TGTGCCAGCCAAGACTATGATACGCAGTATTTT,CASQDYDTQYF
-,TRBJ2-5,TRBV10-3,-,TGTGCCATCAGTGAAGGAGCCCCCGGTAAAGAGACCCAGTACTTC,CAISEGAPGKETQYF
-,TRBJ2-1,TRBV28,TRBD1,TGTGCCAGCACGATACAGACAGGGCCCCCCTCGGCTGAGCAGTTCTTC,CASTIQTGPPSAEQFF
-,TRBJ2-5,TRBV9,-,TGTGCCAGCAGCGTAGGGGGAGGTCCTAAACAAGAGACCCAGTACTTC,CASSVGGGPKQETQYF
-,TRBJ1-2,TRBV5-1,-,TGCGCCAGCAGCGCGGAACGGGATGGCTACACCTTC,CASSAERDGYTF
-,TRBJ1-5,TRBV6-5,-,TGTGCCAGCACCCGACAGCTCTATCAGCCCCAGCATTTT,CASTRQLYQPQHF